This T cell receptor (beta chain) is drawn from a study of CD8 T cells in Susac syndrome (dated by TCRdb to between 2018 and 2021). For the study in its entirety: Of the Susac syndrome patients who were sequenced, fewer than 10 were in clinical remission while about six had clinically active disease. Repertoire sequencing was used to test whether CD8+ T cell activation and differentiation in Susac syndrome was antigen driven. CD8+ T cell repertoire clonality was compared between around eleven healthy donors, approximately 14 Susac syndrome patients and about 15 multiple sclerosis patients. Susac syndrome patients were therapy-naive, on corticosteroids (some also receiving IVIg), or on IVIg alone at blood withdrawal.

RNA was extracted using the RNeasy kit, and about 0.45 to 1 ug of the RNA was reverse transcribed with random hexamers. The immunoSEQ multiplex PCR assay, covering 54 Vbeta and 13 Jbeta segments, was used to amplify TCR beta CDR3 regions. PCR amplification bias was corrected using a synthetic template baseline for primer optimization and computational correction. In the authors' own workflow: Reads were annotated to V, D and J genes per IMGT and analyzed with immunoSEQ Analyzer, keeping only productive sequences. To calculate clonality, Shannon entropy was normalized by log2 of the number of productive unique sequences and then subtracted from one. Public and private clones were assessed among the 100 most prevalent clones of each patient and control. A clone was defined as Susac-specific if it was absent from the healthy and MS cohorts, from 1052 published viral clones and from other ImmuneACCESS disease sequences. TCRdb cleaned the public reads at Q25 with fastp, built clones with MiXCR and kept in-frame beta chains. Every CDR3 protein is listed once, alongside the most common genes and DNA of its rows. TCRdb, not the authors, supplied the V and J calls. The sample table records tens of thousands of distinct CDR3 sequences; approximately 96% of these occur just once. 0.62% of the sample rests with the top ten.

Peripheral blood CD8+ and CD4+ T cells from healthy donors, Susac syndrome patients and multiple sclerosis patients were profiled by high-throughput TCR beta sequencing. The Susac syndrome patients fulfilled recently defined diagnostic criteria for either definite or probable disease. Bulk CD8+ and CD4+ T cells were purified magnetically by negative isolation, whereas CD8+ TEMRA cells were enriched by FACS. Blood was collected in EDTA tubes and processed within 24 hours, with PBMCs isolated through density gradient centrifugation. PBMCs intended for TCR sequencing were cryopreserved in liquid nitrogen and thawed later in a water bath at 37 degrees C. Purity of sorted or isolated CD4+, CD8+ and CD8+ TEMRA cells was at least 90%. A remark on this clonotype: The clone's antigen remains unknown. The sample holds no much larger clone one base away, and base qualities are not on file.

The germline V gene sets CDR1 to SQVTM and CDR2 to ANQGSEA. The junction shows trimming of 4 bases on V and 2 bases on J, plus 15 bases between the germline ends. From its cysteine to its phenylalanine, the CDR3 spans 14 amino acids. Only the CDR3 DNA is retained, 42 bases long and in frame from the first base. Study-wide conclusions, independent of this receptor: The number of individuals in the TCR sequencing and HLA analysis was acknowledged as relatively small. Susac syndrome CD8+ repertoires showed clonal expansion, highest in CD8+ TEMRA cells and greater in clinically active than remitting patients. Roughly 15 and five Susac-specific public clones were found in the total CD8+ and CD8+ TEMRA repertoires, respectively.

Sequences were obtained from CD8+ T cells from PBMCs. The sequence joins TRBV29-1 to TRBJ2-7, with no reliable assignment of the D segment. The origin of this receptor is a human donor with Susac syndrome. This receptor has the CDR3 CSVVPGSSTYEQYF. At the DNA level, the sequence is TGCAGCGTTGTGCCCGGCAGTTCTACCTACGAGCAGTACTTC.